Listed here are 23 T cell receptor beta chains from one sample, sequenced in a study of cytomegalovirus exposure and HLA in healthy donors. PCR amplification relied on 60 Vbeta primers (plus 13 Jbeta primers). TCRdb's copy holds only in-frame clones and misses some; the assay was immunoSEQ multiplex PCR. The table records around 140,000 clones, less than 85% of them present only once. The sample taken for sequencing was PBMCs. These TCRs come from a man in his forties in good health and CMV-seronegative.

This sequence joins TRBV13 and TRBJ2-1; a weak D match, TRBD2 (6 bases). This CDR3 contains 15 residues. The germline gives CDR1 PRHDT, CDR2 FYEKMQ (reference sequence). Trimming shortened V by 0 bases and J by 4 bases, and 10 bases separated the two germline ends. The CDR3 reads CASSLGRDQYNEQFF. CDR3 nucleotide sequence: TGTGCCAGCAGCTTAGGGCGGGACCAATACAATGAGCAGTTCTTC.

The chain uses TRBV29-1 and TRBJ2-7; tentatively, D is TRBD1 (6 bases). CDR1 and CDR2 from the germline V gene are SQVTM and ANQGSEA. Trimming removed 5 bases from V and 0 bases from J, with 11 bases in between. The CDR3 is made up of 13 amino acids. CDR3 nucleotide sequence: TGCAGCGTTCTCACAGGGCTCTCCTACGAGCAGTACTTC. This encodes CSVLTGLSYEQYF.

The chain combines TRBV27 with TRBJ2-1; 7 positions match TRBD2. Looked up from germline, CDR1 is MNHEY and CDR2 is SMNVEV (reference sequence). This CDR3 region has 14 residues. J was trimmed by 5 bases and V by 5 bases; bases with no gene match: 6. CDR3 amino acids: CASSLTAGNNEQFF. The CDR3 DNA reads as TGTGCCAGCAGTCTCACAGCGGGAAACAATGAGCAGTTCTTC.

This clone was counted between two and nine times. DNA for the CDR3: TGTGCCAGCAGTGAACTTGCTAGCGGGATGTCCGGGGAGCTGTTTTTT. Amino acids: CASSELASGMSGELFF. V is TRBV6-1 and J is TRBJ2-2; TRBD2 agrees at 9 bases. J gave up 6 bases and V 2 bases, and 7 bases lay outside the gene matches. This CDR3 has 16 residues. Germline CDR1 is MNHNS and CDR2 is SASEGT.

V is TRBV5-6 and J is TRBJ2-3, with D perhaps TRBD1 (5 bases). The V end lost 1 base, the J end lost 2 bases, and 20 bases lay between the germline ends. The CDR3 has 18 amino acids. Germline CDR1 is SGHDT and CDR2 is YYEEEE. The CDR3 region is CASSLSGQGPLSTDTQYF. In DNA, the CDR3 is TGTGCCAGCAGCTTGTCTGGGCAGGGCCCCCTGTCCACAGATACGCAGTATTTT.

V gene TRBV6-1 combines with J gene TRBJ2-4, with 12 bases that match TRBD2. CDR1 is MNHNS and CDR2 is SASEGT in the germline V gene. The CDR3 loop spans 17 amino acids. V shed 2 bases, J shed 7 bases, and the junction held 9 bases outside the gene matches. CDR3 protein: CASSEQAGGLAGNIQYF. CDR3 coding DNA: TGTGCCAGCAGTGAACAGGCAGGGGGACTAGCGGGTAACATTCAGTACTTC.

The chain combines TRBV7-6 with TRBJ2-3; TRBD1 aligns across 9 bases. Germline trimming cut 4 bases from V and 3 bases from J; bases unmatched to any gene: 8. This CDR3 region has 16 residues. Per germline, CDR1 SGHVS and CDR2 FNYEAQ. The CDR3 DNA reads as TGTGCCAGCAGCTCCTCGACAGGGGGTGTGACAGATACGCAGTATTTT. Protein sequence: CASSSSTGGVTDTQYF.

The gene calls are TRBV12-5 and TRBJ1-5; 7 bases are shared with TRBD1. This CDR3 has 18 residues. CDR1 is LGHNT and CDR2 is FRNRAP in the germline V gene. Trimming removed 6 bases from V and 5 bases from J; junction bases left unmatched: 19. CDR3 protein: CASGLTILEGARDQPQHF. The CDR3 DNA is TGTGCTAGTGGCCTTACCATCCTGGAGGGGGCTCGGGATCAGCCCCAGCATTTT.

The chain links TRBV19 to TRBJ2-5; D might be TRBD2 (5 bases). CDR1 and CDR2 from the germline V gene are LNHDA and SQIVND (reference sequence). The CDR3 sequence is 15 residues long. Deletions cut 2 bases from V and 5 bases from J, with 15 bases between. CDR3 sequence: CASSITRGFGETQYF. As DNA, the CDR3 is TGTGCCAGTAGTATAACACGGGGTTTCGGGGAGACCCAGTACTTC.

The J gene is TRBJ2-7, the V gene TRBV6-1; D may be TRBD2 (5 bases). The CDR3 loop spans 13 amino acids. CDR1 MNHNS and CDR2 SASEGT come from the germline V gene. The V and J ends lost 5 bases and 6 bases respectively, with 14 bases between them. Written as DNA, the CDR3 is TGTGCCAGCAGTCGAGCGGAGCTGGGCGAGCAGTACTTC. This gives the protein CASSRAELGEQYF.

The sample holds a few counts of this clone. The CDR3 DNA sequence: TGCGCCAGCAGTCATCCTAGGACTAGCGGGGGGGAAAGGGGCACAGATACGCAGTATTTT. Translating gives CASSHPRTSGGERGTDTQYF. The chain combines TRBV23-1 with TRBJ2-3; 15 bases line up with TRBD2. TRBV23-1 is given ORF status, its function remaining uncertain. The CDR3 covers 20 residues. Trimming removed 3 bases from V and 1 base from J; junction bases left unmatched: 11.

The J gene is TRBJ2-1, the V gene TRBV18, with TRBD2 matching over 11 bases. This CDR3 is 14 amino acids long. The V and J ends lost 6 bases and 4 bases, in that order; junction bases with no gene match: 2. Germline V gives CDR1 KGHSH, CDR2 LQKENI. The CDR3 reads CASSGLAGYNEQFF. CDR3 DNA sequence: TGTGCCAGCTCCGGACTAGCGGGTTACAATGAGCAGTTCTTC.

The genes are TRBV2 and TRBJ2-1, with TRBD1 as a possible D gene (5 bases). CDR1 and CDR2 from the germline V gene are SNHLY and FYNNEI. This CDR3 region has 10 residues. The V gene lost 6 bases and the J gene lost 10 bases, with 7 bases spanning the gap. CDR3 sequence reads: CASRSGEQFF. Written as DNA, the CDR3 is TGTGCCAGCAGATCAGGGGAGCAGTTCTTC.

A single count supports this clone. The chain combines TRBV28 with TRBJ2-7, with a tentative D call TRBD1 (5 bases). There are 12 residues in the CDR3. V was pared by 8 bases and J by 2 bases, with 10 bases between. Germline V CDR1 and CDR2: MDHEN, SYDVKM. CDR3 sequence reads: CASQEGAYEQYF. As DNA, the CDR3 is TGTGCCAGCCAGGAAGGGGCCTACGAGCAGTACTTC.

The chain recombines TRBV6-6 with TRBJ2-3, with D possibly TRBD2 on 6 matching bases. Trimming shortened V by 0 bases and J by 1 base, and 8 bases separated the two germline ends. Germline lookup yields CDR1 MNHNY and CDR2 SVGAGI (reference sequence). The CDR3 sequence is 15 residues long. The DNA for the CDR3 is TGTGCCAGCAGTTACTCGGGGGGAGGCACAGATACGCAGTATTTT. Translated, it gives CASSYSGGGTDTQYF.

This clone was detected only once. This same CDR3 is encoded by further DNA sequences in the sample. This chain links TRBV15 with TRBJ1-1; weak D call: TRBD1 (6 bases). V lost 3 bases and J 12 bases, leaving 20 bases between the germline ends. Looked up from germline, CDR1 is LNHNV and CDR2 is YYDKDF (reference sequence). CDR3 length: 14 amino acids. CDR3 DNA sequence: TGTGCCACCAGCAGGGCTGGGGGGGCACTGAAGTCTTTCTTT. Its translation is CATSRAGGALKSFF.

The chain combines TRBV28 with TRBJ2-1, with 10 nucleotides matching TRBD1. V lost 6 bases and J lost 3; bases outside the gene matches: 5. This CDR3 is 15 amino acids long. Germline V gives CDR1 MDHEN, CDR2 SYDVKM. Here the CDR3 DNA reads TGTGCCAGCAGCCGGACAGGGGGGGTCTACAATGAGCAGTTCTTC. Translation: CASSRTGGVYNEQFF.

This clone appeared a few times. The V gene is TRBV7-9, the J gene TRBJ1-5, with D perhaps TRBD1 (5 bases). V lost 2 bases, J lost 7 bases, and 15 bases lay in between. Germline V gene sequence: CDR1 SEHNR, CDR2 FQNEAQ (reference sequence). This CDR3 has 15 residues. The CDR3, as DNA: TGTGCCAGCAGCTTAATTGGGGGGGTAGGGCAGCCCCAGCATTTT. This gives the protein CASSLIGGVGQPQHF.

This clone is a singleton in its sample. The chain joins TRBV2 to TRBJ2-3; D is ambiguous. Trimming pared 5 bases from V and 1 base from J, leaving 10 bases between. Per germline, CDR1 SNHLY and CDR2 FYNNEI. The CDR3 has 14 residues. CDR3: CASSMVLGTDTQYF. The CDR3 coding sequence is TGTGCCAGCAGTATGGTCCTAGGCACAGATACGCAGTATTTT.

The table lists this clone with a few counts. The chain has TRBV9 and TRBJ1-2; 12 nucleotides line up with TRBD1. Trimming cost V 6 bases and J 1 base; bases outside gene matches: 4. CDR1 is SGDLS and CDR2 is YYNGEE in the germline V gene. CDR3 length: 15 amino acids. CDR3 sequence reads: CASKGTGGSNYGYTF. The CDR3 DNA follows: TGTGCCAGCAAAGGGACAGGGGGCAGTAACTATGGCTACACCTTC.

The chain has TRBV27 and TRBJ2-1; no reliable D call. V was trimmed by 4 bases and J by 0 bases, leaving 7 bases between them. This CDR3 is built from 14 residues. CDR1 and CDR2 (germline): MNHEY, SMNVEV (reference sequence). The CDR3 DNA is TGTGCCAGCAGTTACCTCAGCTCCTACAATGAGCAGTTCTTC. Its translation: CASSYLSSYNEQFF.

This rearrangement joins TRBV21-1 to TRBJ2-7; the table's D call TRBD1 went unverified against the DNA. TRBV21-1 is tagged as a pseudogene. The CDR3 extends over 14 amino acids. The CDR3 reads CASRGTGLTYEQYF. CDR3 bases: TGTGCCAGCAGAGGGACAGGACTAACCTACGAGCAGTACTTC.

This CDR3 is CASSFRGYEQYF. DNA for the CDR3: TGTGCCAGCAGCTTTAGGGGTTACGAGCAGTACTTC. The V and J genes are TRBV13 and TRBJ2-7, with a possible D match to TRBD1 (5 bases). V was trimmed by 3 bases and J by 4 bases, leaving 7 bases between them. Germline V gene data show CDR1 as PRHDT and CDR2 as FYEKMQ (reference sequence). This CDR3 has 12 amino acids.